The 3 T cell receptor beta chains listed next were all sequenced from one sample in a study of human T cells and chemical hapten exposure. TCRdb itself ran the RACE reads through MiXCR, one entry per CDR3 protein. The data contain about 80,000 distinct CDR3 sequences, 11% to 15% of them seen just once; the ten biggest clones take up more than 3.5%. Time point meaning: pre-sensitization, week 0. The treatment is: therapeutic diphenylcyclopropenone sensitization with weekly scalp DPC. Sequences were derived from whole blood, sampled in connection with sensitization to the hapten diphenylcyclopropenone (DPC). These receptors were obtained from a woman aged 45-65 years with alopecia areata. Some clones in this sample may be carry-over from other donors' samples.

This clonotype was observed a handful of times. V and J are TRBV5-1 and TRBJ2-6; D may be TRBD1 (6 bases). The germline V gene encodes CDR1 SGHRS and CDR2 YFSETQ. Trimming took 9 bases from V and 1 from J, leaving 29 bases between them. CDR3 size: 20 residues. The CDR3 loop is CATYLGAPTGVLSGANVLTF. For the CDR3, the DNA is TGCGCCACCTACCTAGGGGCCCCGACAGGAGTTCTTTCTGGGGCCAACGTCCTGACTTTC.

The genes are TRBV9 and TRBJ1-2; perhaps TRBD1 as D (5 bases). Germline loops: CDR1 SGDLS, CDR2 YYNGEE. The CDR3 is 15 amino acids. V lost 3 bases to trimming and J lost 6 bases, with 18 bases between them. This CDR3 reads CASSESTGELHGYTF. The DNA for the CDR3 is TGTGCCAGCAGCGAGTCGACGGGGGAATTACATGGCTACACCTTC.

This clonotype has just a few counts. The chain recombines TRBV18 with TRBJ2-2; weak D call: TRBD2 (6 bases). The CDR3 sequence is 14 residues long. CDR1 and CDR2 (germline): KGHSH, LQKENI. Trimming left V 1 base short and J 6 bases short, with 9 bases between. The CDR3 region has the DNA TGTGCCAGCTCACCACGCGGGGAGGCCGGGGAGCTGTTTTTT. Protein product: CASSPRGEAGELFF.